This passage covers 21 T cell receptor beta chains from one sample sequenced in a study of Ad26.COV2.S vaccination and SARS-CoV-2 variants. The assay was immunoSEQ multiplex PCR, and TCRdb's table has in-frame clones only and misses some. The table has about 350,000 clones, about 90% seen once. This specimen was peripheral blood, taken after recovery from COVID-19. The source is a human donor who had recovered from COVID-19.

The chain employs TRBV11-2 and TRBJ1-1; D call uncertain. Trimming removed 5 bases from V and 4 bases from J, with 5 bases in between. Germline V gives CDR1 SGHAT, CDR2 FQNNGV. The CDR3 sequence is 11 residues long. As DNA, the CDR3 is TGTGCCAGCAGCCCACTCACTGAAGCTTTCTTT. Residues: CASSPLTEAFF. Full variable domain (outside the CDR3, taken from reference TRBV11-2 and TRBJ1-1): EAGVAQSPRYKIIEKRQSVAFWCNPISGHATLYWYQQILGQGPKLLIQFQNNGVVDDSQLPKDRFSAERLKGVDSTLKIQPAKLEDSAVYLCASSPLTEAFFGQGTRLTVV.

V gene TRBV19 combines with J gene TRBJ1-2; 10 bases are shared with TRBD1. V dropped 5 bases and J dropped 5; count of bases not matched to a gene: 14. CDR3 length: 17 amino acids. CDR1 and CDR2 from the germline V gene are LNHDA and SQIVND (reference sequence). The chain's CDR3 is CASSPVPGQGWKYGYTF. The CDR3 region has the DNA TGTGCCAGTAGTCCAGTCCCGGGACAGGGGTGGAAGTATGGCTACACCTTC.

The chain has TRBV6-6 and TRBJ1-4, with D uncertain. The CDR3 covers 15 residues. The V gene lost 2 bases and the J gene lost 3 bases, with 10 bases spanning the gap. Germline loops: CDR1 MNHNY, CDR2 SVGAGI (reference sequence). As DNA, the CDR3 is TGTGCCAGCAGTTACGTCGGACCGCCTAATGAAAAACTGTTTTTT. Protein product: CASSYVGPPNEKLFF.

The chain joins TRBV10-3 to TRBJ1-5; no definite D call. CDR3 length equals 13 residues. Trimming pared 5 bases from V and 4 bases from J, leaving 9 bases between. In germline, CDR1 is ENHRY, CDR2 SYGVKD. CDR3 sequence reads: CAISLSENQPQHF. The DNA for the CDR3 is TGTGCCATCAGTCTATCTGAGAATCAGCCCCAGCATTTT.

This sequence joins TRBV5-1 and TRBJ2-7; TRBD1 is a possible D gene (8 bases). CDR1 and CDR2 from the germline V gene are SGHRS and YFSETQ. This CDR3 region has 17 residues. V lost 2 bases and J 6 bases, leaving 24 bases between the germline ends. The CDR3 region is CASSLSTGGGPSREQYF. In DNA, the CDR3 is TGCGCCAGCAGCTTATCCACAGGGGGGGGACCTTCCCGCGAGCAGTACTTC.

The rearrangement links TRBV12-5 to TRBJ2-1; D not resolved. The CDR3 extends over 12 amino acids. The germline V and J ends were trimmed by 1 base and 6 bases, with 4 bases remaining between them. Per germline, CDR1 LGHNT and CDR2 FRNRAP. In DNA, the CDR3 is TGTGCTAGTGGTTTGGGGATCAATGAGCAGTTCTTC. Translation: CASGLGINEQFF.

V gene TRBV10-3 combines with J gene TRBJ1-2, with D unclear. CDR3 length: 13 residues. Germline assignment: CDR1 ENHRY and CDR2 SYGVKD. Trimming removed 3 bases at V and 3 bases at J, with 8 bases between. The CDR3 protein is CAISDPGYYGYTF. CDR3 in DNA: TGTGCCATCAGTGACCCCGGATACTATGGCTACACCTTC.

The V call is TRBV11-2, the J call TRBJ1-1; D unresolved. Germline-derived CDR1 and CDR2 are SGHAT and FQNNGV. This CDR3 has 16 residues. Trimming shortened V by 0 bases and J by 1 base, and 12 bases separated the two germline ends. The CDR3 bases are TGTGCCAGCAGCTTAGATGGCGCCAGCCCGAACACTGAAGCTTTCTTT. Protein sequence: CASSLDGASPNTEAFF.

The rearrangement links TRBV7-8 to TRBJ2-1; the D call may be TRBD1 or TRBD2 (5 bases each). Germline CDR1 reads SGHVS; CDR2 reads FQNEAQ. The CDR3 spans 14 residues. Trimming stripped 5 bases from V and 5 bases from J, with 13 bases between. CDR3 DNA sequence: TGTGCCAGCAGCCTAGGGACCAGAAACAATGAGCAGTTCTTC. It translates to CASSLGTRNNEQFF.

CDR3 coding DNA: TGCAGCGGGGTTCAGGGGACTGAAGCTTTCTTT. Translation: CSGVQGTEAFF. The chain employs TRBV29-1 and TRBJ1-1, with D possibly matching TRBD1 (6 bases). The germline V gene encodes CDR1 SQVTM and CDR2 ANQGSEA. Trimming removed 7 bases from V and 5 bases from J, with 11 bases in between. This CDR3 comprises 11 residues.

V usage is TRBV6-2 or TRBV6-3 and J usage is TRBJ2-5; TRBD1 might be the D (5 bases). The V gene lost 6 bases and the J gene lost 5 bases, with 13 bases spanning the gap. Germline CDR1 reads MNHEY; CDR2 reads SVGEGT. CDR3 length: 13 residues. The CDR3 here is CASSRRQPETQYF. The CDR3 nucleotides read TGTGCCAGCAGCCGCAGACAGCCCGAGACCCAGTACTTC.

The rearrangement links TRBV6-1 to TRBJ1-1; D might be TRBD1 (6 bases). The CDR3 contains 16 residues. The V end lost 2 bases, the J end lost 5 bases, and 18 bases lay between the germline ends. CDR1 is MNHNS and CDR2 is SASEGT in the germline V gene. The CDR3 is CASSESAGVFRTEAFF. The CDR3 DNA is TGTGCCAGCAGTGAATCGGCAGGGGTGTTTCGAACTGAAGCTTTCTTT.

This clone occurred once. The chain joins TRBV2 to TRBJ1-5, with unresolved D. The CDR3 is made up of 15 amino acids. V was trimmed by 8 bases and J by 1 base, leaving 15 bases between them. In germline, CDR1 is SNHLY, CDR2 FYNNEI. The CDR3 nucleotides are TGTGCCAGCTCGGTGTATACTAACAGCAATCAGCCCCAGCATTTT. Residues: CASSVYTNSNQPQHF.

The CDR3 DNA reads TGTGCCAGCAGTGAAGCGGCAGGGAGGCTGTTTTTT. Its protein is CASSEAAGRLFF. The rearrangement joins TRBV2 to TRBJ1-4; possibly TRBD1 for D (5 bases). Germline V gene data show CDR1 as SNHLY and CDR2 as FYNNEI. The V and J ends lost 0 bases and 14 bases respectively, with 10 bases between them. CDR3 length: 12 residues.

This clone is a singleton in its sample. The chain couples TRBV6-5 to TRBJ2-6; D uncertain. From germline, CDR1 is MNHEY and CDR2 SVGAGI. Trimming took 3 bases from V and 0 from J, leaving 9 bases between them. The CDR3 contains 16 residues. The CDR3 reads CASSYSGFSGANVLTF. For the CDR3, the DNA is TGTGCCAGCAGTTATAGTGGGTTCTCTGGGGCCAACGTCCTGACTTTC.

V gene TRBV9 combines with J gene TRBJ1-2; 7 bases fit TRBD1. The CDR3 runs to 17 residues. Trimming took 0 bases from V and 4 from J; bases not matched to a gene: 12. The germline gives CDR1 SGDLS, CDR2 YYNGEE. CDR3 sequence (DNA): TGTGCCAGCAGCGTAGATATGGGTCCGGGACAGCTCTATGGCTACACCTTC. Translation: CASSVDMGPGQLYGYTF. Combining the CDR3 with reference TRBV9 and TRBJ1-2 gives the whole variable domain DSGVTQTPKHLITATGQRVTLRCSPRSGDLSVYWYQQSLDQGLQFLIQYYNGEERAKGNILERFSAQQFPDLHSELNLSSLELGDSALYFCASSVDMGPGQLYGYTFGSGTRLTVV.

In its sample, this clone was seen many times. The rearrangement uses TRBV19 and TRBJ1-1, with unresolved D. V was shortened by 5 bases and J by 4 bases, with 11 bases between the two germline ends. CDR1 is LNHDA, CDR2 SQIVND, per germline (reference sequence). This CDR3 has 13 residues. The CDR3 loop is CASSLKGGTEAFF. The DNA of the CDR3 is TGTGCCAGTAGTTTGAAGGGAGGCACTGAAGCTTTCTTT.

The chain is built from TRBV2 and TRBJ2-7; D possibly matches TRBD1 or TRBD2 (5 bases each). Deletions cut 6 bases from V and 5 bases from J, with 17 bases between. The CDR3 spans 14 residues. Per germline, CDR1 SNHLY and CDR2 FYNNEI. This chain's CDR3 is CASRRGIANDEQYF. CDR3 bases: TGTGCCAGCAGGAGGGGCATAGCCAACGACGAGCAGTACTTC.

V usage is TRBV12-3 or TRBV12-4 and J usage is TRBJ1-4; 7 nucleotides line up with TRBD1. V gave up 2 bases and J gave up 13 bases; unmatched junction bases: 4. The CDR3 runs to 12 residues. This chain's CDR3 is CASSLSRGILFF. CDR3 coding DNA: TGTGCCAGCAGTTTATCCAGGGGGATACTGTTTTTT.

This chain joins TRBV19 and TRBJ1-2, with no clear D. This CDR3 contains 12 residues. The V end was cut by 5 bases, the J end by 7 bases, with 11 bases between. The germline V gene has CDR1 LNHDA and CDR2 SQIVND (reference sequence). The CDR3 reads CASSQRPGGYTF. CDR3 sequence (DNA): TGTGCCAGTAGTCAGAGGCCCGGTGGCTACACCTTC.

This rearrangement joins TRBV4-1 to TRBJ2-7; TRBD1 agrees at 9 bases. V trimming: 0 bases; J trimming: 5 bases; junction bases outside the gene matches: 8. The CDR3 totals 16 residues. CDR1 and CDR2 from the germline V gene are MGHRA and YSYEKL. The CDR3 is CASSQDPRQGVHEQYF. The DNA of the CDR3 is TGCGCCAGCAGCCAAGATCCGCGACAGGGGGTGCACGAGCAGTACTTC.